A selection of T cell receptor beta chains follows, all from one sample in a study of neoadjuvant anti-PD-1 for oral cavity cancer. The repertoire was sequenced with immunoSEQ multiplex PCR; TCRdb's copy has only in-frame clones and lacks some. In the table there are roughly 14,000 clones, around 70% of which are singletons. Here the sequenced sample was PBMCs, taken after nivolumab (anti-PD-1) treatment. The receptors shown here come from a person aged 40 to 85 with oral cavity squamous cell carcinoma. The CDR3 runs from the conserved cysteine through the conserved F or W. The D gene is left open where the match is weak. Where a row states a size, it is once, few, many or the class of an expanded clone; other rows omit it.

CDR3 protein: CASSLGGAGELFF
CDR3 DNA: TGTGCCAGCAGCTTAGGTGGCGCCGGGGAGCTGTTTTTT
D gene: NA
J gene: TRBJ2-2
clone size: NA
V gene: TRBV11-3

CDR3 protein: CAWGLAGGAGTDTQYF
CDR3 DNA: TGTGCCTGGGGACTAGCGGGAGGGGCTGGCACAGATACGCAGTATTTT
D gene: TRBD2
J gene: TRBJ2-3
clone size: once
V gene: TRBV30

CDR3 protein: CASSLGSAGVADTQYF
CDR3 DNA: TGTGCCAGCAGCTTAGGCTCGGCGGGAGTGGCAGATACGCAGTATTTT
D gene: TRBD2
J gene: TRBJ2-3
clone size: NA
V gene: TRBV11-1

CDR3 protein: CASSDSSYTF
CDR3 DNA: TGTGCCAGCAGTGACAGCAGCTACACCTTC
D gene: NA
J gene: TRBJ1-2
clone size: NA
V gene: TRBV2

CDR3 protein: CASSLTDFYGYTF
CDR3 DNA: TGCGCCAGCAGCTTGACAGACTTCTATGGCTACACCTTC
D gene: NA
J gene: TRBJ1-2
clone size: NA
V gene: TRBV5-1

CDR3 protein: CASQSQGGGQPQHF
CDR3 DNA: TGTGCCAGCCAAAGTCAGGGAGGGGGTCAGCCCCAGCATTTT
D gene: NA
J gene: TRBJ1-5
clone size: once
V gene: TRBV28

CDR3 protein: CASSLTQGTGLYEAFF
CDR3 DNA: TGTGCCAGCAGCTTGACCCAGGGTACCGGCCTGTATGAAGCTTTCTTT
D gene: NA
J gene: TRBJ1-1
clone size: NA
V gene: TRBV5-6

CDR3 protein: CASSQLAGGSGELFF
CDR3 DNA: TGTGCCAGCAGCCAACTGGCGGGAGGGTCGGGGGAGCTGTTTTTT
D gene: TRBD2
J gene: TRBJ2-2
clone size: NA
V gene: TRBV11-2

CDR3 protein: CASAPRGEEKLFF
CDR3 DNA: TGTGCCAGTGCCCCCCGGGGTGAAGAAAAACTGTTTTTT
D gene: NA
J gene: TRBJ1-4
clone size: NA
V gene: TRBV19

CDR3 protein: CASSLSLATYEQYF
CDR3 DNA: TGTGCCAGCAGCTTATCACTAGCGACCTACGAGCAGTACTTC
D gene: TRBD2
J gene: TRBJ2-7
clone size: few
V gene: TRBV5-4

CDR3 protein: CASSPGLAGANEQFF
CDR3 DNA: TGTGCCAGCAGCCCAGGACTAGCGGGAGCCAATGAGCAGTTCTTC
D gene: TRBD2
J gene: TRBJ2-1
clone size: NA
V gene: TRBV9

CDR3 protein: CASSLRRVSYEQYF
CDR3 DNA: TGTGCCAGCAGCTTAAGACGAGTCTCCTACGAGCAGTACTTC
D gene: NA
J gene: TRBJ2-7
clone size: NA
V gene: TRBV5-6

CDR3 protein: CASRRGLAGGPWTDTQYF
CDR3 DNA: TGTGCCAGCAGGAGGGGACTAGCGGGAGGGCCGTGGACAGATACGCAGTATTTT
D gene: TRBD2
J gene: TRBJ2-3
clone size: NA
V gene: TRBV28

CDR3 protein: CASSQGALLDRGTEQYF
CDR3 DNA: TGTGCCAGCAGCCAAGGGGCCCTCCTAGACAGGGGGACCGAGCAGTACTTC
D gene: TRBD1
J gene: TRBJ2-7
clone size: NA
V gene: TRBV14

CDR3 protein: CASSLDGDRTYEQYF
CDR3 DNA: TGCGCCAGCAGCTTGGATGGCGACCGTACCTACGAGCAGTACTTC
D gene: NA
J gene: TRBJ2-7
clone size: NA
V gene: TRBV5-1

CDR3 protein: CASSLIAGGTDTQYF
CDR3 DNA: TGTGCCAGCAGCTTAATAGCGGGAGGGACAGATACGCAGTATTTT
D gene: TRBD2
J gene: TRBJ2-3
clone size: once
V gene: TRBV5-6

CDR3 protein: CASSQDPLYRLRSGNTIYF
CDR3 DNA: TGTGCCAGCAGCCAAGATCCTCTATACAGGCTCCGCTCTGGAAACACCATATATTTT
D gene: NA
J gene: TRBJ1-3
clone size: NA
V gene: TRBV4-2

CDR3 protein: CASSAQQGDQPQHF
CDR3 DNA: TGTGCCAGCAGTGCGCAACAGGGAGATCAGCCCCAGCATTTT
D gene: NA
J gene: TRBJ1-5
clone size: NA
V gene: TRBV2

CDR3 protein: CASSGIQKNTEAFF
CDR3 DNA: TGCGCCAGCAGTGGTATCCAGAAAAACACTGAAGCTTTCTTT
D gene: NA
J gene: TRBJ1-1
clone size: few
V gene: TRBV10-2

CDR3 protein: CAWSVGGPEKLFF
CDR3 DNA: TGTGCCTGGAGTGTTGGGGGGCCAGAAAAACTGTTTTTT
D gene: NA
J gene: TRBJ1-4
clone size: NA
V gene: TRBV30

CDR3 protein: CASSQDDRADTQYF
CDR3 DNA: TGCGCCAGCAGCCAAGATGACCGGGCAGATACGCAGTATTTT
D gene: NA
J gene: TRBJ2-3
clone size: NA
V gene: TRBV4-1

CDR3 protein: CASSYSSTGGNEQYF
CDR3 DNA: TGTGCCAGCAGTTACTCGTCGACAGGGGGGAACGAGCAGTACTTC
D gene: TRBD1
J gene: TRBJ2-7
clone size: NA
V gene: TRBV6-5

CDR3 protein: CASSSTQKETQYF
CDR3 DNA: TGTGCCAGCAGTTCTACCCAGAAAGAGACCCAGTACTTC
D gene: NA
J gene: TRBJ2-5
clone size: NA
V gene: TRBV28

CDR3 protein: CAWSPFDYGYTF
CDR3 DNA: TGTGCCTGGAGCCCGTTCGACTATGGCTACACCTTC
D gene: NA
J gene: TRBJ1-2
clone size: few
V gene: TRBV30

CDR3 protein: CASSPCPGQRGETQYF
CDR3 DNA: TGTGCCAGCAGCCCTTGCCCGGGCCAACGGGGGGAGACCCAGTACTTC
D gene: NA
J gene: TRBJ2-5
clone size: NA
V gene: TRBV21-1

CDR3 protein: CASSQETGTGFDGYTF
CDR3 DNA: TGTGCCAGCAGCCAAGAAACCGGGACAGGCTTTGATGGCTACACCTTC
D gene: TRBD1
J gene: TRBJ1-2
clone size: NA
V gene: TRBV7-9

CDR3 protein: CASSLQGTLNEKLFF
CDR3 DNA: TGTGCCAGCAGCTTGCAGGGAACCCTCAATGAAAAACTGTTTTTT
D gene: NA
J gene: TRBJ1-4
clone size: NA
V gene: TRBV7-9

CDR3 protein: CASSLIAGVADTQYF
CDR3 DNA: TGTGCCAGCAGTCTAATAGCGGGAGTGGCAGATACGCAGTATTTT
D gene: TRBD2
J gene: TRBJ2-3
clone size: NA
V gene: TRBV28

CDR3 protein: CATGQYSYEQYF
CDR3 DNA: TGTGCCACCGGACAGTACTCCTACGAGCAGTACTTC
D gene: NA
J gene: TRBJ2-7
clone size: NA
V gene: TRBV25-1

CDR3 protein: CASSQEGDRGRNGYTF
CDR3 DNA: TGCGCCAGCAGCCAAGAGGGGGACAGGGGGCGCAATGGCTACACCTTC
D gene: TRBD1
J gene: TRBJ1-2
clone size: NA
V gene: TRBV4-1

CDR3 protein: CASSIGENEQFF
CDR3 DNA: TGTGCCAGTAGTATAGGCGAGAATGAGCAGTTCTTC
D gene: NA
J gene: TRBJ2-1
clone size: NA
V gene: TRBV19

CDR3 protein: CATRDRGTGELFF
CDR3 DNA: TGTGCCACCCGGGACAGGGGCACCGGGGAGCTGTTTTTT
D gene: TRBD1
J gene: TRBJ2-2
clone size: NA
V gene: TRBV15

CDR3 protein: CASSYLSDTQYF
CDR3 DNA: TGTGCCAGTAGTTATCTATCAGATACGCAGTATTTT
D gene: NA
J gene: TRBJ2-3
clone size: NA
V gene: TRBV19

CDR3 protein: CASSLDTVQSYEQYF
CDR3 DNA: TGCGCCAGCAGCTTGGATACAGTACAATCCTACGAGCAGTACTTC
D gene: NA
J gene: TRBJ2-7
clone size: NA
V gene: TRBV5-1

CDR3 protein: CASPHRDTEAFF
CDR3 DNA: TGTGCCAGCCCTCACAGGGACACTGAAGCTTTCTTT
D gene: NA
J gene: TRBJ1-1
clone size: NA
V gene: TRBV19

CDR3 protein: CASSYDSSLGYTF
CDR3 DNA: TGCGCCAGCAGTTACGACAGTTCCTTGGGCTACACCTTC
D gene: NA
J gene: TRBJ1-2
clone size: NA
V gene: TRBV5-1

CDR3 protein: CASSLETGVEQPQHF
CDR3 DNA: TGTGCCAGCAGCCTCGAAACAGGGGTTGAACAGCCCCAGCATTTT
D gene: TRBD1
J gene: TRBJ1-5
clone size: large
V gene: TRBV7-6

CDR3 protein: CASSAERDSYEQYF
CDR3 DNA: TGTGCCAGCAGCGCGGAGAGGGACTCCTACGAGCAGTACTTC
D gene: NA
J gene: TRBJ2-7
clone size: NA
V gene: TRBV7-3

CDR3 protein: CAITPGTGSGTEAFF
CDR3 DNA: TGTGCCATCACCCCAGGGACAGGGTCGGGTACTGAAGCTTTCTTT
D gene: TRBD1
J gene: TRBJ1-1
clone size: NA
V gene: TRBV10-3

CDR3 protein: CASINSVQETQYF
CDR3 DNA: TGTGCCAGCATCAACTCCGTACAAGAGACCCAGTACTTC
D gene: NA
J gene: TRBJ2-5
clone size: NA
V gene: TRBV7-9

CDR3 protein: CASSQVVSPMALPTLAKNIQYF
CDR3 DNA: TGCGCCAGCAGCCAAGTTGTGAGTCCCATGGCCCTTCCTACCCTAGCCAAAAACATTCAGTACTTC
D gene: NA
J gene: TRBJ2-4
clone size: NA
V gene: TRBV4-1

CDR3 protein: CASRNSGGNTIYF
CDR3 DNA: TGTGCCAGCAGGAACTCTGGAGGAAACACCATATATTTT
D gene: NA
J gene: TRBJ1-3
clone size: NA
V gene: TRBV6-5

CDR3 protein: CASSRVGGQGNQPQHF
CDR3 DNA: TGTGCCAGCAGCCGAGTAGGGGGCCAGGGCAATCAGCCCCAGCATTTT
D gene: TRBD1
J gene: TRBJ1-5
clone size: few
V gene: TRBV6-6

CDR3 protein: CASSSPDRVHSRTEAFF
CDR3 DNA: TGCGCCAGCAGTTCCCCTGACCGGGTTCATAGCAGGACTGAAGCTTTCTTT
D gene: NA
J gene: TRBJ1-1
clone size: NA
V gene: TRBV5-1

CDR3 protein: CAARPSSYNEQFF
CDR3 DNA: TGTGCCGCGCGACCCTCCTCCTACAATGAGCAGTTCTTC
D gene: NA
J gene: TRBJ2-1
clone size: NA
V gene: TRBV19

CDR3 protein: CASSDNHNIQYF
CDR3 DNA: TGTGCCAGCAGTGATAATCACAACATTCAGTACTTC
D gene: NA
J gene: TRBJ2-4
clone size: NA
V gene: TRBV2

CDR3 protein: CASSAGANYGYTF
CDR3 DNA: TGTGCCAGCAGTGCCGGAGCGAACTATGGCTACACCTTC
D gene: NA
J gene: TRBJ1-2
clone size: NA
V gene: TRBV6-5

CDR3 protein: CASRPPDRAGGYTF
CDR3 DNA: TGTGCCAGTAGGCCTCCCGACAGGGCAGGGGGCTACACCTTC
D gene: TRBD1
J gene: TRBJ1-2
clone size: NA
V gene: TRBV19

CDR3 protein: CASSQLAGDSYNEQFF
CDR3 DNA: TGTGCCAGCAGTCAATTAGCGGGAGACTCCTACAATGAGCAGTTCTTC
D gene: TRBD2
J gene: TRBJ2-1
clone size: NA
V gene: TRBV2

CDR3 protein: CATSIGGTGAYNEQFF
CDR3 DNA: TGTGCCACCAGCATAGGAGGGACAGGGGCCTACAATGAGCAGTTCTTC
D gene: TRBD1
J gene: TRBJ2-1
clone size: NA
V gene: TRBV15

CDR3 protein: CASSMLAYGANVLTF
CDR3 DNA: TGTGCCAGTAGTATGCTGGCTTACGGGGCCAACGTCCTGACTTTC
D gene: NA
J gene: TRBJ2-6
clone size: NA
V gene: TRBV19

CDR3 protein: CASRSTTGRNYGYTF
CDR3 DNA: TGTGCCAGTCGGTCGACGACAGGGAGGAACTATGGCTACACCTTC
D gene: TRBD1
J gene: TRBJ1-2
clone size: NA
V gene: TRBV6-1

CDR3 protein: CASSPTGDRTDTQYF
CDR3 DNA: TGTGCCAGCAGCCCCACCGGGGACCGCACAGATACGCAGTATTTT
D gene: NA
J gene: TRBJ2-3
clone size: NA
V gene: TRBV7-3

CDR3 protein: CAWNPHRGEAFF
CDR3 DNA: TGTGCCTGGAATCCTCACCGGGGGGAAGCTTTCTTT
D gene: NA
J gene: TRBJ1-1
clone size: NA
V gene: TRBV30

CDR3 protein: CASSGGDGNTIYF
CDR3 DNA: TGTGCCAGCAGTGGAGGGGACGGAAACACCATATATTTT
D gene: NA
J gene: TRBJ1-3
clone size: few
V gene: TRBV2